One TCR beta chain is described in this entry. The sample comes from a study of blood T cell repertoires in COVID-19. The germline V gene has CDR1 LGHNT and CDR2 FRNRAP. V lost 4 bases, J lost 11 bases, and 14 bases lay in between. The CDR3 is 12 residues long. Individuals aged about 18 to 89 years were recruited from some 26 US areas. A COVID-19 case had been met by exposed participants during the 2 weeks before study entry. Clones were sequenced by immunoSEQ multiplex PCR, and TCRdb holds only the in-frame ones, with some missing. The table records 200,000 to 250,000 clones, 83% of them present only once.

Input material: PBMCs or T cells enriched from blood (not recorded which). The sequence derives from a woman between 45 and 60 years old who had been exposed to COVID-19. This chain connects TRBV12-5 to TRBJ1-1; no clear D gene. The CDR3 sequence: CASGSGGQTAFF. The CDR3 DNA is TGTGCTAGTGGTTCTGGAGGCCAGACTGCTTTCTTT.